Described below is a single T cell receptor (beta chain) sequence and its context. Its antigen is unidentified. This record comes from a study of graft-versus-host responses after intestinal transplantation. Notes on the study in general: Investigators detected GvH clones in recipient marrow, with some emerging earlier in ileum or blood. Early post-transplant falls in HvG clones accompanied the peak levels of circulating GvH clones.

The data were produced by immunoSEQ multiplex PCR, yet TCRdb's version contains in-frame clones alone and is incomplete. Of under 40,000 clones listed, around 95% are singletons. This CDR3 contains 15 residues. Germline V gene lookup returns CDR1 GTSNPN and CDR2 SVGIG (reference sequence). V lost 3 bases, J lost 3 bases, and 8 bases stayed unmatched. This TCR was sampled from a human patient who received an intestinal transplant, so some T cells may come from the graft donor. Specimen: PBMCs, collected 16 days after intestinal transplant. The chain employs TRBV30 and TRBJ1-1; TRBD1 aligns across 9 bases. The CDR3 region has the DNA TGTGCCTGGAGGGGGGGACAGGGTGTGTACACTGAAGCTTTCTTT. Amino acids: CAWRGGQGVYTEAFF.